One sample yielded the 18 T cell receptor beta chains listed below, sequenced in a study of T cell repertoires in cytomegalovirus infection (dated by TCRdb to between 2019 and 2020). This sample was sequenced with an Illumina HiSeq 1500. Using fastp trimming at Q25 and MiXCR clonotype assembly, TCRdb reanalyzed the public sequencing data and kept in-frame beta chains. Entries are consolidated by CDR3 protein sequence, retaining the most common genes and DNA. This sample has fewer than 200,000 distinct CDR3 sequences in its table, and over 13% of those were observed once. The top ten clones comprise roughly a quarter of the sample. Sequenced sample: PBMCs. The origin of the receptors is a human donor in good health (CMV status not recorded). Some clones in this sample may be carry-over from other donors' samples.

This clonotype was picked up a small number of times. CDR3 sequence reads: CASLRRYSNQPQHF. The DNA of the CDR3 is TGTGCCAGCCTAAGGAGGTATAGCAATCAGCCCCAGCATTTT. The V and J genes are TRBV28 and TRBJ1-5; the D is unclear. The CDR3 has 14 residues. Trimming pared 8 bases from V and 0 bases from J, leaving 11 bases between. The V gene's germline CDR1 is MDHEN and CDR2 SYDVKM.

This clonotype occurred many times. V is TRBV6-2 or TRBV6-3 and J is TRBJ2-2; D is perhaps TRBD1 (6 bases). Germline loops: CDR1 MNHEY, CDR2 SVGEGT. This CDR3 comprises 16 residues. V was cut by 5 bases and J by 0 bases, with 13 bases left in between. The CDR3 here is CASSPRRGSNTGELFF. CDR3 nucleotides: TGTGCCAGCAGTCCGCGTAGGGGGTCGAACACCGGGGAGCTGTTTTTT.

The chain combines TRBV29-1 with TRBJ2-6, with unresolved D. The V gene lost 4 bases and the J gene lost 1 base, with 5 bases spanning the gap. The CDR3 length is 13 residues. Germline CDR1 and CDR2: SQVTM and ANQGSEA. The CDR3 loop is CSVVPSGANVLTF. The CDR3 coding sequence is TGCAGCGTTGTCCCTTCTGGGGCCAACGTCCTGACTTTC.

This clonotype occurred many times. The chain joins TRBV12-3 or TRBV12-4 to TRBJ1-1; D may be TRBD1 (5 bases). Trimming removed 5 bases at V and 0 bases at J, with 10 bases between. The CDR3 is 14 amino acids. The CDR3 region is CASSIQGMNTEAFF. The CDR3, as DNA: TGTGCCAGCAGTATTCAGGGCATGAACACTGAAGCTTTCTTT.

This clonotype occurred a few times. The chain employs TRBV3-1 and TRBJ2-7; D call uncertain. Germline-derived CDR1 and CDR2 are LGHDT and YNNKEL (reference sequence). The CDR3 totals 13 residues. The V and J ends lost 2 bases and 0 bases respectively, with 5 bases between them. In nucleotides, the CDR3 is TGTGCCAGCAGCCAACAACCCTCCTACGAGCAGTACTTC. Translating it yields CASSQQPSYEQYF.

In its sample, this clonotype was seen many times. The chain carries TRBV7-9 and TRBJ2-6; D perhaps matches TRBD1 (5 bases). CDR3 length: 15 residues. V dropped 4 bases and J dropped 2 bases, with 9 bases sitting between them. Looked up from germline, CDR1 is SEHNR and CDR2 is FQNEAQ (reference sequence). The CDR3, as DNA: TGTGCCAGCAGCTCCCAAGGGGCTGGGGCCAACGTCCTGACTTTC. It encodes CASSSQGAGANVLTF.

This clonotype showed up just a few times. This chain links TRBV11-1 with TRBJ2-1; a possible D gene is TRBD1 (6 bases). CDR3 length: 22 amino acids. CDR1 and CDR2 (germline): SGHAT, FQDESV (reference sequence). With 0 bases removed from V and 1 base from J, the gap between germline ends came to 28 bases. CDR3 in amino acids: CASSLASGDTMVRARSYNEQFF. As DNA, the CDR3 is TGTGCCAGCAGCTTAGCGAGTGGGGACACAATGGTCCGGGCCCGGTCCTACAATGAGCAGTTCTTC.

This clonotype came up many times. The chain joins TRBV12-3 or TRBV12-4 to TRBJ1-2; D may be TRBD1 (6 bases). Trimming pared 5 bases from V and 1 base from J, leaving 14 bases between. The CDR3 extends over 15 amino acids. CDR3 sequence (DNA): TGTGCCAGCAGTCCCCGGACAGCTTATAACTATGGCTACACCTTC. Protein product: CASSPRTAYNYGYTF.

This clonotype was seen at least ten times. The chain joins TRBV7-8 to TRBJ2-5; D is possibly TRBD2 (6 bases). V was shortened by 5 bases and J by 4 bases, with 11 bases between the two germline ends. Germline V gives CDR1 SGHVS, CDR2 FQNEAQ. This CDR3 is 13 amino acids long. In DNA form, the CDR3 reads TGTGCCAGCAGCCCCCGGCGGGGAGAGACCCAGTACTTC. As protein: CASSPRRGETQYF. Drawing the rest from reference TRBV7-8 and TRBJ2-5, the complete variable domain is GAGVSQSPRYKVAKRGQDVALRCDPISGHVSLFWYQQALGQGPEFLTYFQNEAQLDKSGLPSDRFFAERPEGSVSTLKIQRTQQEDSAVYLCASSPRRGETQYFGPGTRLLVL.

This clonotype was observed many times. The chain is built from TRBV7-9 and TRBJ1-1, with TRBD1 matching 8 bases. The germline gives CDR1 SEHNR, CDR2 FQNEAQ (reference sequence). The CDR3 loop spans 14 amino acids. V trimming: 5 bases; J trimming: 1 base; junction bases outside the gene matches: 3. CDR3 sequence (DNA): TGTGCCAGCAGCCAGGGACAGGAGAACACTGAAGCTTTCTTT. Protein product: CASSQGQENTEAFF.

The CDR3 here is CASRRGTGYNEQFF. CDR3 DNA sequence: TGTGCCAGCAGGCGCGGGACAGGGTACAATGAGCAGTTCTTC. V and J are TRBV6-1 and TRBJ2-1; 9 bases are a match to TRBD1. The CDR3 has 14 amino acids. Germline V gene lookup returns CDR1 MNHNS and CDR2 SASEGT. With 6 bases clipped from V and 4 bases from J, the junction kept 4 bases outside the gene matches.

This clonotype has a count of ten or more. The chain links TRBV11-2 to TRBJ2-5; unclear D gene. Trimming took off 1 base at V and 0 bases at J, with 18 bases between the two ends. Germline V gives CDR1 SGHAT, CDR2 FQNNGV. The CDR3 totals 18 residues. CDR3 in amino acids: CASSLGSLTSVYQETQYF. DNA of the CDR3: TGTGCCAGCAGCTTAGGGTCCCTTACGTCGGTCTACCAAGAGACCCAGTACTTC.

Many counts were recorded for this clonotype. The chain is built from TRBV28 and TRBJ2-7; TRBD2 might be the D (5 bases). This CDR3 has 14 residues. The V and J ends lost 2 bases and 4 bases respectively, with 12 bases between them. Germline V gene sequence: CDR1 MDHEN, CDR2 SYDVKM. CDR3 DNA sequence: TGTGCCAGCAGTTTAGTCGAGCGGATTTACGAGCAGTACTTC. Translated, it gives CASSLVERIYEQYF.

The table lists this clonotype with a few counts. CDR3 residues: CASSFRTGVTEAFF. In DNA, the CDR3 is TGTGCCAGCAGCTTTCGGACAGGGGTAACTGAAGCTTTCTTT. The genes are TRBV7-8 and TRBJ1-1; 9 bases match TRBD1. Trimming cost V 3 bases and J 5 bases; bases outside gene matches: 4. This CDR3 is built from 14 residues. Per the germline V gene, CDR1 is SGHVS and CDR2 is FQNEAQ.

This clonotype was seen repeatedly, ten times or more. The CDR3 region has the DNA TGTGCCAGCAGCTCGCAACTGGGCAGAAATGAAAAACTGTTTTTT. Protein sequence: CASSSQLGRNEKLFF. The rearrangement links TRBV7-2 to TRBJ1-4; D is undetermined. In germline, CDR1 is SGHTA, CDR2 FQGNSA. Trimming pared 4 bases from V and 5 bases from J, leaving 14 bases between. The CDR3 has 15 amino acids.

In its sample, this clonotype was seen a few times. The chain recombines TRBV29-1 with TRBJ2-5; 10 nucleotides agree with TRBD1. The germline V gene encodes CDR1 SQVTM and CDR2 ANQGSEA. Germline trimming cut 6 bases from V and 4 bases from J; bases unmatched to any gene: 8. This CDR3 comprises 14 residues. The CDR3 sequence is CSVGEDRGRETQYF. In DNA, the CDR3 is TGCAGCGTGGGCGAAGACAGGGGGCGAGAGACCCAGTACTTC.

This clonotype was seen ten or more times. The V gene is TRBV19, the J gene TRBJ2-5; 10 nucleotides match TRBD2. Germline V lookup: CDR1 LNHDA, CDR2 SQIVND (reference sequence). There are 15 residues in the CDR3. The junction had 10 bases not matched to a gene; V was cut back by 7 bases and J by 5 bases. In nucleotides, the CDR3 is TGTGCCAGTAAGGAGAGCGGGGGGGCAAGGGAGACCCAGTACTTC. Translated, it gives CASKESGGARETQYF.

The CDR3 is CSASGQLKADTQYF. CDR3 nucleotides: TGCAGTGCCAGCGGACAACTCAAAGCAGATACGCAGTATTTT. J is TRBJ2-3 and V is TRBV20-1; D tentatively reads TRBD1 or TRBD2 (5 bases each). Germline values: CDR1 DFQATT, CDR2 SNEGSKA (reference sequence). The CDR3 loop spans 14 amino acids. Trimming stripped 6 bases from V and 4 bases from J, with 17 bases between.